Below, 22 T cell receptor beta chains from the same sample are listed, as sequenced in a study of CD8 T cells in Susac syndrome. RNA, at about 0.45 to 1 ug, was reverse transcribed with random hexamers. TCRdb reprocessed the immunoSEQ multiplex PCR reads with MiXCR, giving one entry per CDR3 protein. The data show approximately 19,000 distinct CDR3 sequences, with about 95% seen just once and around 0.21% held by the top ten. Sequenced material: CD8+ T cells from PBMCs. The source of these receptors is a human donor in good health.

Here the CDR3 DNA reads TGTGCCAGCAGCGTATATAGTCTATCCTACAATGAGCAGTTCTTC. The encoded protein is CASSVYSLSYNEQFF. This chain links TRBV9 with TRBJ2-1; D call uncertain. Trimming took off 1 base at V and 1 base at J, with 9 bases between the two ends. The CDR3 contains 15 residues. Germline assignment: CDR1 SGDLS and CDR2 YYNGEE.

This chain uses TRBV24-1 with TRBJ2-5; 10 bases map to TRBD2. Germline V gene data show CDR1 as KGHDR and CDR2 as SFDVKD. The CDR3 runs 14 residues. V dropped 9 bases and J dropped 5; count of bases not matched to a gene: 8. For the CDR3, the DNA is TGTGCCACCTCTGCCCCGGGACTAGCGGAGACCCAGTACTTC. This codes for CATSAPGLAETQYF.

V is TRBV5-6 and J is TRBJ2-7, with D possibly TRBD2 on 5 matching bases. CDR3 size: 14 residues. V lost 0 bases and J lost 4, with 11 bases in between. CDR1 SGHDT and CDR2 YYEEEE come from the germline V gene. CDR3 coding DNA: TGTGCCAGCAGCTTGGGTGGGGAGATTTACGAGCAGTACTTC. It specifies CASSLGGEIYEQYF.

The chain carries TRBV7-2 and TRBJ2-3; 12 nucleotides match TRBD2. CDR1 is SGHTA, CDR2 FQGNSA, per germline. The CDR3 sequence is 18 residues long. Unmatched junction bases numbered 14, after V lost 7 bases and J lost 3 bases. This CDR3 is CASNPLKTSGRLTDTQYF. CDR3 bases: TGTGCCAGCAACCCTCTAAAGACTAGCGGGAGATTAACAGATACGCAGTATTTT.

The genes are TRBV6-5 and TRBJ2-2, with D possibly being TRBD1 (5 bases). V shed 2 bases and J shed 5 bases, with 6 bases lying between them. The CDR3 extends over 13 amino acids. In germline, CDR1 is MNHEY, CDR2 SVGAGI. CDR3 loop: CASSYAGTGELFF. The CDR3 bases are TGTGCCAGCAGTTACGCAGGGACCGGGGAGCTGTTTTTT.

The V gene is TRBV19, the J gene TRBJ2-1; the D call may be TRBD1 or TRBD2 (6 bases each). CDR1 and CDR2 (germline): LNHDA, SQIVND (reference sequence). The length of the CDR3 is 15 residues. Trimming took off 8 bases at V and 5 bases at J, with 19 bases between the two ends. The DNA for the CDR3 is TGTGCCAGTGGCGCGGGGACACCGGTTAACAATGAGCAGTTCTTC. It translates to CASGAGTPVNNEQFF.

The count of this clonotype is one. The CDR3 nucleotides read TGCAGCGTTGATTCGGTCCAAGAGACCCAGTACTTC. Its protein is CSVDSVQETQYF. The genes are TRBV29-1 and TRBJ2-5; D is undetermined. The germline V gene encodes CDR1 SQVTM and CDR2 ANQGSEA. The germline V and J ends were trimmed by 3 bases and 1 base, with 6 bases remaining between them. The CDR3 contains 12 residues.

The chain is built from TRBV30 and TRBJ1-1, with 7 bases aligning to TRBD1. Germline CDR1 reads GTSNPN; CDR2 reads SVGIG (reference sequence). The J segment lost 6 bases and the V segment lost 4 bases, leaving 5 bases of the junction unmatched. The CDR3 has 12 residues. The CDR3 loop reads CAWTGQVSEAFF. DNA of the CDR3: TGTGCCTGGACCGGACAGGTCTCTGAAGCTTTCTTT.

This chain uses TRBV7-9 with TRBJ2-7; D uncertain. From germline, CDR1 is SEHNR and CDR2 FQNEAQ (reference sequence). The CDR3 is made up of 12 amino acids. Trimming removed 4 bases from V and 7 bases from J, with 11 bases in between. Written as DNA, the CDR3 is TGTGCCAGCAGCTCAGAACTCCTTGAGCAGTACTTC. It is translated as CASSSELLEQYF.

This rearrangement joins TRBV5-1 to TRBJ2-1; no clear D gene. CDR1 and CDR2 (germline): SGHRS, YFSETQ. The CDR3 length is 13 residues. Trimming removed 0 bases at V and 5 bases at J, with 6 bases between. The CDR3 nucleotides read TGCGCCAGCAGCTTGGTACGGGACAATGAGCAGTTCTTC. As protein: CASSLVRDNEQFF.

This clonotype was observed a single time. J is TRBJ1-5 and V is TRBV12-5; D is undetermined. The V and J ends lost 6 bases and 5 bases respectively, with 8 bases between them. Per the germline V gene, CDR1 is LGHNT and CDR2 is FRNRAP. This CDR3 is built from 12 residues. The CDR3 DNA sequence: TGTGCTAGTGGCCATCTCTATCAGCCCCAGCATTTT. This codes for CASGHLYQPQHF.

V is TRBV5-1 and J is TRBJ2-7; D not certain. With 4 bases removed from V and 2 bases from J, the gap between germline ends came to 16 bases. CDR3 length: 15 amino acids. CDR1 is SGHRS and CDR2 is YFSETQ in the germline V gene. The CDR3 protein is CASSPEPGPPYEQYV. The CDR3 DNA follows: TGCGCCAGCAGCCCGGAACCGGGCCCTCCCTACGAGCAGTACGTC.

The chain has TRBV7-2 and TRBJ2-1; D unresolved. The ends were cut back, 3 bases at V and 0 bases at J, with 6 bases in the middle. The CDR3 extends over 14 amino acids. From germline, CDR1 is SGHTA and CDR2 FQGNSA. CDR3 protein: CASSLIGSYNEQFF. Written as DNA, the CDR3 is TGTGCCAGCAGCTTGATAGGCTCCTACAATGAGCAGTTCTTC.

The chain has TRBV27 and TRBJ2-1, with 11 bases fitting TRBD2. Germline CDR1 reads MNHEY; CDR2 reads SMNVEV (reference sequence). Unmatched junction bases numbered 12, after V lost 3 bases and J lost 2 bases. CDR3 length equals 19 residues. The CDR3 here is CASSLEGSGRVGAYNEQFF. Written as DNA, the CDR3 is TGTGCCAGCAGTTTGGAGGGTAGCGGGAGGGTGGGGGCCTACAATGAGCAGTTCTTC.

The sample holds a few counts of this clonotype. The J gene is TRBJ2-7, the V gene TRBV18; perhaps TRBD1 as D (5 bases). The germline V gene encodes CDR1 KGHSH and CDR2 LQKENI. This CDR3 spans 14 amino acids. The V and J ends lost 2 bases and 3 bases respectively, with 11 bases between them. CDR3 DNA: TGTGCCAGCTCACCAAGACAGCAGAACTACGAGCAGTACGTC. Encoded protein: CASSPRQQNYEQYV.

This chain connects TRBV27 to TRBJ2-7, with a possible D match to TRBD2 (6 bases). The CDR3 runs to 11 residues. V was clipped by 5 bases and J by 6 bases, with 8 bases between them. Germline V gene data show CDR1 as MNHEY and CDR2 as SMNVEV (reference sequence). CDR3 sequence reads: CASSGGFEQYF. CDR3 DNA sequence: TGTGCCAGCAGTGGGGGGTTCGAGCAGTACTTC.

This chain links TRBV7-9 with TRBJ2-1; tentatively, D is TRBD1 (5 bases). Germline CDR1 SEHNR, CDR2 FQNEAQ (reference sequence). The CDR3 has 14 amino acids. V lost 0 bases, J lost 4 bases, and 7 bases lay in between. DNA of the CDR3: TGTGCCAGCAGCTTAGCGCCAGGGTACAATGAGCAGTTCTTC. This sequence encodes CASSLAPGYNEQFF.

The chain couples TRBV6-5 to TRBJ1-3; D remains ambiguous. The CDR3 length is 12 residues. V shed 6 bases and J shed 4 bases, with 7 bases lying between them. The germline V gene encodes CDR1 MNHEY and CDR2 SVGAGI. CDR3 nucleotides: TGTGCCAGCAGCCCCCGAGGAAACACCATATATTTT. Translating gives CASSPRGNTIYF.

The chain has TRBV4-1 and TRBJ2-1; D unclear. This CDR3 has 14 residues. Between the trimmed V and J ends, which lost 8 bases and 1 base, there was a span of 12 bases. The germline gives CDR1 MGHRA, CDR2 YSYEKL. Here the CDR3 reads CASRMATSYNEQFF. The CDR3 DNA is TGCGCCAGCCGCATGGCAACTTCCTACAATGAGCAGTTCTTC.

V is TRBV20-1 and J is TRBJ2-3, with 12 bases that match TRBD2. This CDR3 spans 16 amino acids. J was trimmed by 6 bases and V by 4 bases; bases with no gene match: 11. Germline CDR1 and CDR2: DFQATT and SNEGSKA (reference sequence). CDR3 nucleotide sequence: TGCAGTGCTACCCCAGGACTAGCGGGATCCTTTGATACGCAGTATTTT. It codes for CSATPGLAGSFDTQYF.

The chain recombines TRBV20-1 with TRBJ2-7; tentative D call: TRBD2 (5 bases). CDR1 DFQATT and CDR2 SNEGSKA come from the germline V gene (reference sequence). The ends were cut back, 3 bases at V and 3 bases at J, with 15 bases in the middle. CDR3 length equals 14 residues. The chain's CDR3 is CSASLTSSVYEQYF. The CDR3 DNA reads TGCAGTGCTAGTTTAACTAGTTCGGTCTACGAGCAGTACTTC.

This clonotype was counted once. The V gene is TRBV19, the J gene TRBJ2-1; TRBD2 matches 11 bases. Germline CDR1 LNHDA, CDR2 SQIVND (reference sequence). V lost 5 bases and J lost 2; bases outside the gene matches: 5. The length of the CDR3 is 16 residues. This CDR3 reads CASSEIAGGPYNEQFF. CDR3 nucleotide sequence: TGTGCCAGTAGTGAAATAGCGGGAGGGCCCTACAATGAGCAGTTCTTC.